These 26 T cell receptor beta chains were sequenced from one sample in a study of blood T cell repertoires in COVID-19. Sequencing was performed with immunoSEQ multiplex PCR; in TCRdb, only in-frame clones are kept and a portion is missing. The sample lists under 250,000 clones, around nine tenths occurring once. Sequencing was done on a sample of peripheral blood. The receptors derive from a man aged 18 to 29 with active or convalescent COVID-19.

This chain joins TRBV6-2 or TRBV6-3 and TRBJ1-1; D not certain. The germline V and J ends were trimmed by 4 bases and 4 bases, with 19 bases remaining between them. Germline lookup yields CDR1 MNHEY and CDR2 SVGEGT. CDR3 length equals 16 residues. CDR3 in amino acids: CASSWGAPRLGTEAFF. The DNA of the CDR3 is TGTGCCAGCAGTTGGGGAGCGCCTAGGTTGGGCACTGAAGCTTTCTTT.

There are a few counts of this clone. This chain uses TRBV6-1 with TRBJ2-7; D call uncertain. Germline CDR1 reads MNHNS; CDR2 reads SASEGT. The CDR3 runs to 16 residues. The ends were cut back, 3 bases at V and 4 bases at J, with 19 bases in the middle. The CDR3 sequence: CASSEATPNGKYEQYF. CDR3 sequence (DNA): TGTGCCAGCAGTGAGGCGACACCCAACGGAAAATACGAGCAGTACTTC.

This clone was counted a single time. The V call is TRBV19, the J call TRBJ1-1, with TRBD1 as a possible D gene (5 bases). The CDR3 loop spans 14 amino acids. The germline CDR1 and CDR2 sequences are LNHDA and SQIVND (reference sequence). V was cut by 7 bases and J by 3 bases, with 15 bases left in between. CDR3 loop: CASTRDSRDTEAFF. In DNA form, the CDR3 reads TGTGCCAGTACCAGGGACTCCCGGGACACTGAAGCTTTCTTT.

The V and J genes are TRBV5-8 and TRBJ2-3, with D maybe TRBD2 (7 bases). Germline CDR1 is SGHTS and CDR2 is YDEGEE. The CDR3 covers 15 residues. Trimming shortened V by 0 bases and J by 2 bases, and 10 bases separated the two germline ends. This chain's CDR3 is CASSLGGGVTDTQYF. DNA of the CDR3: TGTGCCAGCAGCTTGGGAGGGGGGGTCACAGATACGCAGTATTTT.

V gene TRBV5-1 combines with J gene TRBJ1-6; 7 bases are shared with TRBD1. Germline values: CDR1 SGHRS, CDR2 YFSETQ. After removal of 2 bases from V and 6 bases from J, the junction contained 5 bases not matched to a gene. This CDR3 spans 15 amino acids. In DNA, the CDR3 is TGCGCCAGCAGCTTCGAGGGACAGCCTAATTCACCCCTCCACTTT. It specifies CASSFEGQPNSPLHF.

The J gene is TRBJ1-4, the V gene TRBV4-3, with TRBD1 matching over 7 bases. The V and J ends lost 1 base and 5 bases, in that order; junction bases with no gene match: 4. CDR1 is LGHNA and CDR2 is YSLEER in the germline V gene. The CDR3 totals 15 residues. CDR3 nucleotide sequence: TGCGCCAGCAGCCAAGGGGGGACAGTGAATGAAAAACTGTTTTTT. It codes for CASSQGGTVNEKLFF.

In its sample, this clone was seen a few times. This CDR3 reads CASSLISDEKLFF. The CDR3 coding sequence is TGTGCCAGCAGCTTGATTAGCGATGAAAAACTGTTTTTT. The chain couples TRBV5-5 to TRBJ1-4; D remains ambiguous. V lost 1 base, J lost 6 bases, and 7 bases lay in between. The V gene's germline CDR1 is SGHKS and CDR2 YYEKEE (reference sequence). The CDR3 covers 13 residues.

DNA of the CDR3: TGTGCCACCAGCATCACTAGCGGGAGGGTATCCTACAATGAGCAGTTCTTC. Protein product: CATSITSGRVSYNEQFF. This chain connects TRBV15 to TRBJ2-1; TRBD2 matches at 13 bases. CDR1 and CDR2 from the germline V gene are LNHNV and YYDKDF (reference sequence). J gave up 1 base and V 4 bases, and 4 bases lay outside the gene matches. The CDR3 is 17 residues long.

Here the CDR3 DNA reads TGTGCCACCCATAGACAGGGGAACACCGGGGAGCTGTTTTTT. Translation gives CATHRQGNTGELFF. The chain uses TRBV10-3 and TRBJ2-2; 7 positions agree with TRBD1. Germline V gene lookup returns CDR1 ENHRY and CDR2 SYGVKD. Trimming at V came to 10 bases and at J to 1 base, leaving 6 bases not matched to a gene. The CDR3 length is 14 residues.

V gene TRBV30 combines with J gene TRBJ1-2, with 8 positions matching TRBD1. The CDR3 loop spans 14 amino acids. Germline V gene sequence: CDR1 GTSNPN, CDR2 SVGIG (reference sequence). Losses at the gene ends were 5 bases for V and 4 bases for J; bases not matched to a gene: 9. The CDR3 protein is CAWLTTGAGYGYTF. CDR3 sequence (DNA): TGTGCCTGGCTAACGACAGGGGCCGGCTATGGCTACACCTTC.

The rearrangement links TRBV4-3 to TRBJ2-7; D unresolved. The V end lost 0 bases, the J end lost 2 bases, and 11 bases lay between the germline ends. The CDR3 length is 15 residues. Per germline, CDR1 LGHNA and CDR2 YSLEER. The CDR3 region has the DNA TGCGCCAGCAGCCAAGAAGAGACTCAAGCCTACGAGCAGTACTTC. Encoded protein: CASSQEETQAYEQYF.

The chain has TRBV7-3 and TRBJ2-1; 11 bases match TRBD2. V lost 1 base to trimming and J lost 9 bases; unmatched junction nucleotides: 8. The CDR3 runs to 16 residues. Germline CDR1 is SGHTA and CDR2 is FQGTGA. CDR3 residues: CASSLMAASGGPEQFF. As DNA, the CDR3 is TGTGCCAGCAGCTTAATGGCGGCTAGCGGGGGGCCTGAGCAGTTCTTC. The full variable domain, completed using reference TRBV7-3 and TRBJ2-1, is GAGVSQTPSNKVTEKGKYVELRCDPISGHTALYWYRQSLGQGPEFLIYFQGTGAADDSGLPNDRFFAVRPEGSVSTLKIQRTERGDSAVYLCASSLMAASGGPEQFFGPGTRLTVL.

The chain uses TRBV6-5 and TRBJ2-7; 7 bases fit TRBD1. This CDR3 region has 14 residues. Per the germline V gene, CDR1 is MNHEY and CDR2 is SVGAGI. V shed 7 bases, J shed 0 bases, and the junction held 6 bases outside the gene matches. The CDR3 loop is CASKPGTVSYEQYF. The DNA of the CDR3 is TGTGCCAGCAAGCCCGGGACAGTCTCCTACGAGCAGTACTTC.

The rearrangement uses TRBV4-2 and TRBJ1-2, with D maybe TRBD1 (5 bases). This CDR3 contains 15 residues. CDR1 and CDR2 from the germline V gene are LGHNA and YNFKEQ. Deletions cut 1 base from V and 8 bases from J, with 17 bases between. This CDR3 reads CASSQVGVTGGGYTF. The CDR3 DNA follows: TGTGCCAGCAGCCAAGTGGGTGTTACGGGGGGAGGCTACACCTTC.

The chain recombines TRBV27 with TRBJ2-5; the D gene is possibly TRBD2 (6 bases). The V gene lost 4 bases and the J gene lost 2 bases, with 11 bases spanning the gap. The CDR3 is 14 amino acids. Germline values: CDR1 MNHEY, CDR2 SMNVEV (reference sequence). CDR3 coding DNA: TGTGCCAGCAGTTCCTGGACTACGCAAGAGACCCAGTACTTC. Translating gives CASSSWTTQETQYF.

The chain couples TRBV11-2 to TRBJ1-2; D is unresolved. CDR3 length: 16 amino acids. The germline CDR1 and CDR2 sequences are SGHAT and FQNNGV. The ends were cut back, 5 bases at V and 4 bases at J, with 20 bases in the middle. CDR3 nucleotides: TGTGCCAGCAGCGCCGGGGTGACACGGTCAGGCTATGGCTACACCTTC. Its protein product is CASSAGVTRSGYGYTF. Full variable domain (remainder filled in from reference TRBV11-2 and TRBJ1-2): EAGVAQSPRYKIIEKRQSVAFWCNPISGHATLYWYQQILGQGPKLLIQFQNNGVVDDSQLPKDRFSAERLKGVDSTLKIQPAKLEDSAVYLCASSAGVTRSGYGYTFGSGTRLTVV.

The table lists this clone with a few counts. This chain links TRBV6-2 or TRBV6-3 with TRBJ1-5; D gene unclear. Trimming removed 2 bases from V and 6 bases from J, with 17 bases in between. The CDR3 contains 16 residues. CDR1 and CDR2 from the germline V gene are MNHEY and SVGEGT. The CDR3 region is CASSYLGRMGVQPQHF. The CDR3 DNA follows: TGTGCCAGCAGTTACCTCGGCCGGATGGGAGTTCAGCCCCAGCATTTT.

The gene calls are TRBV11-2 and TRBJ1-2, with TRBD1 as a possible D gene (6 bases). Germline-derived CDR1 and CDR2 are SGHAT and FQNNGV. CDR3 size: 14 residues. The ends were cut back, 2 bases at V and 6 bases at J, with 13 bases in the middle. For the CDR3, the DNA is TGTGCCAGCAGCTTACAACAGGGAGGGGATGGCTACACCTTC. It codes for CASSLQQGGDGYTF.

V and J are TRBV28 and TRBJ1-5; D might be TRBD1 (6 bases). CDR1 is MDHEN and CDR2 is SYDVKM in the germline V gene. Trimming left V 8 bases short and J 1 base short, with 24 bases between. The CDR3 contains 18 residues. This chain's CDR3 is CASGEGVSYYLSNQPQHF. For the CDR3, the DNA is TGTGCCAGCGGGGAGGGGGTTTCATACTACTTGAGCAATCAGCCCCAGCATTTT.

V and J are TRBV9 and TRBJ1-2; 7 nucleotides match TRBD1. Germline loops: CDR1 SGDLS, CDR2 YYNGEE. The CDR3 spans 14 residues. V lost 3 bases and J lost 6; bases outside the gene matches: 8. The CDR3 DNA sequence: TGTGCCAGCAGCGGTAACAGGGGACTCGATGGCTACACCTTC. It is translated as CASSGNRGLDGYTF.

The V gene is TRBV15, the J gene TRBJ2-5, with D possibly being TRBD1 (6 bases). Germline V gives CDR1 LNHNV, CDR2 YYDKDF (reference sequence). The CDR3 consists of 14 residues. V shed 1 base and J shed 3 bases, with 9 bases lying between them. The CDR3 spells CATSRVSGEETQYF. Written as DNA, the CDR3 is TGTGCCACCAGCAGAGTTTCAGGGGAAGAGACCCAGTACTTC. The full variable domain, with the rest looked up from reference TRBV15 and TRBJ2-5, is DAMVIQNPRYQVTQFGKPVTLSCSQTLNHNVMYWYQQKSSQAPKLLFHYYDKDFNNEADTPDNFQSRRPNTSFCFLDIRSPGLGDTAMYLCATSRVSGEETQYFGPGTRLLVL.

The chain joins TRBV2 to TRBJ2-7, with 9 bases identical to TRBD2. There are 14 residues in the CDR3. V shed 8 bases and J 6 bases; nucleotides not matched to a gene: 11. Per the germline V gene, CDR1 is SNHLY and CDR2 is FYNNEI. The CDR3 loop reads CASGEAGGIGEQYF. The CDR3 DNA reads TGTGCCAGCGGGGAGGCGGGAGGGATTGGCGAGCAGTACTTC.

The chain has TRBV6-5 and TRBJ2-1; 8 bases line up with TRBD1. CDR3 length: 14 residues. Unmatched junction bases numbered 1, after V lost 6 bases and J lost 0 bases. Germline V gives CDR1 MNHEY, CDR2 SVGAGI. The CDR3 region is CASRGQGSYNEQFF. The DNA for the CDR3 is TGTGCCAGCAGAGGACAGGGCTCCTACAATGAGCAGTTCTTC.

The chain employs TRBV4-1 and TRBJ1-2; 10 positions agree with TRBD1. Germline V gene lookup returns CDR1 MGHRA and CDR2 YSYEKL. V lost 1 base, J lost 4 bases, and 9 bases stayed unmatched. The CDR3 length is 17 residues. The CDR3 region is CASSQGVTGGASYGYTF. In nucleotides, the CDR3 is TGCGCCAGCAGCCAAGGAGTGACAGGGGGCGCTAGCTATGGCTACACCTTC.

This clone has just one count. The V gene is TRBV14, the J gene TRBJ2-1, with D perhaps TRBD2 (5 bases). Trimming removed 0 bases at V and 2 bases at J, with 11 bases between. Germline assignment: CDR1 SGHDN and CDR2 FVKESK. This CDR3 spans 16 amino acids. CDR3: CASSQDQRMTYNEQFF. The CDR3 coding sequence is TGTGCCAGCAGCCAAGATCAGCGGATGACCTACAATGAGCAGTTCTTC.

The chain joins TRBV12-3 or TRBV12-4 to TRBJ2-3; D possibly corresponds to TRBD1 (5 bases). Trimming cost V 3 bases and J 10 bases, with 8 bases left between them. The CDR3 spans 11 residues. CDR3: CASSFVGAQYF. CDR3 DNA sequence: TGTGCCAGCAGTTTTGTAGGGGCGCAGTATTTT.